This TCR beta chain is drawn from a study of T cell changes during pregnancy in multiple sclerosis. The CDR3 loop spans 16 amino acids. Unmatched junction bases numbered 13, after V lost 7 bases and J lost 1 base. Germline V gene lookup returns CDR1 MDHEN and CDR2 SYDVKM. Clones were read by immunoSEQ multiplex PCR, and TCRdb kept only the in-frame ones, dropping some. Among 75,000 to 100,000 clones listed, approximately 92% were seen once. The material was peripheral blood, obtained after pregnancy. The TCR comes from a female donor with multiple sclerosis, enrolled in a pregnancy study. The chain combines TRBV28 with TRBJ2-7; 7 bases are a match to TRBD2. The CDR3 nucleotides read TGTGCCAGCATCCCCCCTGTGGGCGGGGGATCCTACGAGCAGTACTTC. This translates into CASIPPVGGGSYEQYF.